These 27 T cell receptor beta chains were all obtained from the same sample, sequenced in a study of blood T cell repertoires in COVID-19. Produced via immunoSEQ multiplex PCR; TCRdb's table is partial and in-frame only. The table has about 89,000 clones, approximately 88% seen once; the top ten hold around 0.44%. The material sequenced was peripheral blood. The receptor set was obtained from a man between 60 and 70 years old with acute or convalescent COVID-19.

The chain has TRBV6-1 and TRBJ1-4, with D tentatively TRBD1 (5 bases). Germline V gene lookup returns CDR1 MNHNS and CDR2 SASEGT. V was cut by 0 bases and J by 0 bases, with 17 bases left in between. The CDR3 runs 19 residues. The DNA of the CDR3 is TGTGCCAGCAGTGAAGCGCGGGCTGGATCGGGGGCAACTAATGAAAAACTGTTTTTT. Amino acids: CASSEARAGSGATNEKLFF.

V usage is TRBV11-1 and J usage is TRBJ2-3; 7 nucleotides agree with TRBD1. V gave up 5 bases and J gave up 3 bases; unmatched junction bases: 8. Germline values: CDR1 SGHAT, CDR2 FQDESV (reference sequence). This CDR3 contains 15 residues. The CDR3 nucleotides read TGTGCCAGCAGCGCCAGACAGGGCGCAACAGATACGCAGTATTTT. Residues: CASSARQGATDTQYF.

This clone was recorded a few times. The chain employs TRBV6-5 and TRBJ1-1, with a possible D match to TRBD1 (5 bases). The ends were cut back, 7 bases at V and 2 bases at J, with 14 bases in the middle. Germline lookup yields CDR1 MNHEY and CDR2 SVGAGI. The CDR3 totals 14 residues. CDR3 amino acids: CASTPGGGNTEAFF. The CDR3 region has the DNA TGTGCCAGCACCCCGGGGGGAGGAAACACTGAAGCTTTCTTT.

This clone came up a few times. J is TRBJ2-7 and V is TRBV10-1, with 7 positions matching TRBD1. Germline-derived CDR1 and CDR2 are WNHNN and SYGVQD (reference sequence). V trimming: 0 bases; J trimming: 1 base; junction bases outside the gene matches: 9. The CDR3 covers 17 residues. CDR3 in DNA: TGCGCCAGCAGTGAGTCGTCGGGGACAGAGAATTCCTACGAGCAGTACTTC. Protein sequence: CASSESSGTENSYEQYF.

The V call is TRBV9, the J call TRBJ2-1; 12 bases map to TRBD1. The V gene end was trimmed by 3 bases and the J gene end by 7 bases; junction bases not matched to a gene: 5. The CDR3 runs to 15 residues. Germline loops: CDR1 SGDLS, CDR2 YYNGEE. The CDR3: CASSEGQGAVNEQFF. The CDR3 DNA reads TGTGCCAGCAGCGAGGGACAGGGGGCGGTGAATGAGCAGTTCTTC.

In this sample, this clone turned up once. V usage is TRBV30 and J usage is TRBJ1-1; 10 bases match TRBD1. With 5 bases clipped from V and 6 bases from J, the junction kept 9 bases outside the gene matches. The CDR3 totals 14 residues. Germline CDR1 GTSNPN, CDR2 SVGIG (reference sequence). The CDR3 is CAWDRDRGRSEAFF. The CDR3 DNA reads as TGTGCCTGGGACCGGGACAGGGGCAGATCTGAAGCTTTCTTT.

The V gene is TRBV7-9, the J gene TRBJ2-1; no clear D gene. The length of the CDR3 is 13 residues. The germline V gene encodes CDR1 SEHNR and CDR2 FQNEAQ (reference sequence). V lost 3 bases and J lost 5, with 8 bases in between. The CDR3 is CASSLVHDNEQFF. CDR3 DNA: TGTGCCAGCAGCTTGGTACATGACAATGAGCAGTTCTTC.

The rearrangement uses TRBV19 and TRBJ1-2; D is perhaps TRBD1 (5 bases). Per the germline V gene, CDR1 is LNHDA and CDR2 is SQIVND (reference sequence). CDR3 size: 13 residues. Trimming removed 3 bases from V and 3 bases from J, with 8 bases in between. The CDR3 DNA is TGTGCCAGTAGTATTCAGGGTCACTATGGCTACACCTTC. Translating it yields CASSIQGHYGYTF.

The chain links TRBV5-4 to TRBJ2-7; TRBD1 matches 9 bases. V lost 3 bases and J lost 9; bases outside the gene matches: 13. Germline CDR1 and CDR2: SGHNT and YYREEE (reference sequence). This CDR3 region has 15 residues. The CDR3 DNA sequence: TGTGCCAGCAGCTCCGGACAGGGGCAGAGGATCGTGCAGTACTTC. Residues: CASSSGQGQRIVQYF.

This rearrangement joins TRBV28 to TRBJ1-5; D gene ambiguous. The germline gives CDR1 MDHEN, CDR2 SYDVKM. V was pared by 6 bases and J by 5 bases, with 14 bases between. This CDR3 is built from 14 residues. The CDR3 region is CASRSPSGDQPQHF. The CDR3 DNA reads as TGTGCCAGCAGGTCCCCTAGCGGAGATCAGCCCCAGCATTTT.

The chain has TRBV11-3 and TRBJ2-1; the match to TRBD1 covers 7 bases. This CDR3 is 15 amino acids long. Trimming took 5 bases from V and 6 from J; bases not matched to a gene: 10. In germline, CDR1 is SGHNT, CDR2 YENEEA. The CDR3 reads CASSNKGGIGNEQFF. CDR3 DNA: TGTGCCAGCAGCAATAAAGGGGGCATTGGCAATGAGCAGTTCTTC.

This clone occurred once. V and J are TRBV5-4 and TRBJ1-2, with a weak D call TRBD1 (6 bases). There are 13 residues in the CDR3. Looked up from germline, CDR1 is SGHNT and CDR2 is YYREEE (reference sequence). V gave up 4 bases and J gave up 2 bases, with 9 bases separating them. This CDR3 reads CASSTRGNYGYTF. The DNA of the CDR3 is TGTGCCAGCAGCACCAGGGGCAACTATGGCTACACCTTC.

This clone was recorded once. The chain combines TRBV19 with TRBJ1-5; D is possibly TRBD1 (6 bases). Germline-derived CDR1 and CDR2 are LNHDA and SQIVND (reference sequence). Trimming removed 7 bases from V and 3 bases from J, with 13 bases in between. The CDR3 contains 14 residues. The CDR3 here is CASIGRQVNQPQHF. As DNA, the CDR3 is TGTGCCAGTATAGGTCGACAGGTCAATCAGCCCCAGCATTTT.

The chain links TRBV6-5 to TRBJ1-3, with a tentative D call TRBD1 (6 bases). Germline lookup yields CDR1 MNHEY and CDR2 SVGAGI. The CDR3 extends over 14 amino acids. The V and J ends lost 7 bases and 8 bases respectively, with 18 bases between them. For the CDR3, the DNA is TGTGCCAGCACCAGGGGAGGGGTTCTTGACACCATATATTTT. Encoded protein: CASTRGGVLDTIYF.

This chain connects TRBV6-5 to TRBJ2-7; TRBD1 aligns across 9 bases. The CDR3 is 14 amino acids. Per germline, CDR1 MNHEY and CDR2 SVGAGI. J was trimmed by 4 bases and V by 7 bases; bases with no gene match: 8. The CDR3 DNA follows: TGTGCCAGCAATACCGGGACAGGGTTTTACGAGCAGTACTTC. This encodes CASNTGTGFYEQYF.

The chain links TRBV7-3 to TRBJ2-3; 12 nucleotides align to TRBD2. This CDR3 region has 20 residues. Germline CDR1 and CDR2: SGHTA and FQGTGA. The trim removed 5 bases at V and 6 bases at J, leaving 21 bases unmatched. The CDR3 DNA reads TGTGCCAGCAGCCTCCGTCGAACCCCGGGACTAGCGGGCAACCTGGATACGCAGTATTTT. Amino acids: CASSLRRTPGLAGNLDTQYF.

The genes are TRBV10-2 and TRBJ2-7, with D possibly TRBD1 on 6 matching bases. CDR1 and CDR2 from the germline V gene are WSHSY and SAAADI. Trimming stripped 6 bases from V and 4 bases from J, with 16 bases between. The length of the CDR3 is 14 residues. CDR3 sequence (DNA): TGCGCCAGCAGAGTTGACAGGATTGGTTACGAGCAGTACTTC. Protein product: CASRVDRIGYEQYF.

This clone was detected once. The chain couples TRBV6-6 to TRBJ1-3; D is unclear. The CDR3 spans 15 residues. Germline lookup yields CDR1 MNHNY and CDR2 SVGAGI (reference sequence). Trimming removed 7 bases at V and 3 bases at J, with 16 bases between. CDR3 coding DNA: TGTGCCAGCAATTATCCGACGGAGGGTGGAAACACCATATATTTT. Protein product: CASNYPTEGGNTIYF.

The V and J genes are TRBV2 and TRBJ1-6; D not resolved. The ends were cut back, 8 bases at V and 10 bases at J, with 9 bases in the middle. This CDR3 is 11 amino acids long. Germline V gene lookup returns CDR1 SNHLY and CDR2 FYNNEI. CDR3 amino acids: CASAISSPLHF. CDR3 nucleotide sequence: TGTGCCAGCGCTATAAGCTCACCCCTCCACTTT.

Only a few counts were recorded for this clone. The rearrangement links TRBV29-1 to TRBJ1-1, with D unresolved. Germline CDR1 SQVTM, CDR2 ANQGSEA. Trimming removed 6 bases at V and 1 base at J, with 15 bases between. The CDR3 spans 14 residues. In DNA, the CDR3 is TGCAGCGTCGGCTCTAGAGGGAGGAACACTGAAGCTTTCTTT. Its protein is CSVGSRGRNTEAFF.

To note about this clone: The junction and the germline gene differ at one end; a read error may be behind it. The gene calls are TRBV9 and TRBJ1-2; 9 bases are a match to TRBD1. Per the germline V gene, CDR1 is SGDLS and CDR2 is YYNGEE. The CDR3 runs 15 residues. CDR3 in amino acids: CASSSRDRVDYGYTF. The CDR3 DNA is TGTGCCAGCAGCTCCCGGGACAGGGTAGACTACGGCTACACCTTC.

This sequence joins TRBV14 and TRBJ1-2; no reliable D call. The CDR3 spans 13 residues. Germline-derived CDR1 and CDR2 are SGHDN and FVKESK. Trimming left V 0 bases short and J 4 bases short, with 6 bases between. CDR3 bases: TGTGCCAGCAGCCAAGATGTCTTCTATGGCTACACCTTC. Amino acid sequence: CASSQDVFYGYTF.

This chain uses TRBV14 with TRBJ2-7; 10 bases line up with TRBD2. Trimming took 0 bases from V and 1 from J; bases not matched to a gene: 0. This CDR3 contains 15 residues. Germline CDR1 is SGHDN and CDR2 is FVKESK. The CDR3 here is CASSQELAGSYEQYF. The CDR3 region has the DNA TGTGCCAGCAGCCAAGAACTAGCGGGGTCCTACGAGCAGTACTTC.

The V gene is TRBV12-2, the J gene TRBJ1-1; the listed D gene, TRBD1, was not tested against the DNA. TRBV12-2 is a known pseudogene. This CDR3 has 20 residues. The CDR3 loop is CASRFPGGDRGSHPGTEAFF. In DNA form, the CDR3 reads TGTGCAAGTCGCTTCCCCGGGGGGGACAGGGGGAGTCATCCGGGCACTGAAGCTTTCTTT.

This rearrangement joins TRBV9 to TRBJ2-2, with D uncertain. V was trimmed by 0 bases and J by 3 bases, leaving 6 bases between them. Germline CDR1 SGDLS, CDR2 YYNGEE. This CDR3 is built from 14 residues. The CDR3 DNA follows: TGTGCCAGCAGCGTAGGAGTTGACACCGGGGAGCTGTTTTTT. Translation gives CASSVGVDTGELFF.

This clone was picked up one time. V usage is TRBV19 and J usage is TRBJ2-5; the D gene is possibly TRBD1 (5 bases). CDR3 length equals 13 residues. V lost 8 bases, J lost 1 base, and 11 bases lay in between. The germline V gene has CDR1 LNHDA and CDR2 SQIVND (reference sequence). The CDR3 DNA is TGTGCCAGTCGCGATAGGGGCCAAGAGACCCAGTACTTC. Translation: CASRDRGQETQYF.

This sequence joins TRBV6-5 and TRBJ2-7, with D unresolved. V was pared by 8 bases and J by 6 bases, with 8 bases between. The CDR3 is 10 residues long. Per the germline V gene, CDR1 is MNHEY and CDR2 is SVGAGI. This CDR3 is CASGPVEQYF. CDR3 nucleotide sequence: TGTGCCAGCGGGCCGGTCGAGCAGTACTTC.